Presented here are 9 T cell receptor beta chains from one specimen sequenced in a study of CD8+ T cells in alopecia areata. TCR sequencing used cDNA made by reverse transcription of extracted RNA. Method: immunoSEQ multiplex PCR; TCRdb's copy keeps in-frame clones and lacks some. The table shows some 130,000 clones, with more than 40% occurring only once. This sample comprised CD8+ T cells sorted from blood, obtained at week 0. Receptors were obtained from a human donor with alopecia areata.

This clone was seen only a few times. CDR3 region: CASSIDMEQLNTEAFF. CDR3 sequence (DNA): TGTGCCAGTAGTATAGATATGGAACAGCTGAACACTGAAGCTTTCTTT. The chain has TRBV19 and TRBJ1-1; no definite D call. V was shortened by 0 bases and J by 0 bases, with 11 bases between the two germline ends. This CDR3 is built from 16 residues. CDR1 is LNHDA and CDR2 is SQIVND in the germline V gene (reference sequence).

The CDR3 coding sequence is TGTGCCATCAGTGAAGGTGTCGGGACAGTCTCTGGAAACACCATATATTTT. As protein: CAISEGVGTVSGNTIYF. The chain is built from TRBV10-3 and TRBJ1-3; TRBD1 aligns across 7 bases. V was clipped by 3 bases and J by 0 bases; unmatched bases: 8. This CDR3 spans 17 amino acids. Germline V gives CDR1 ENHRY, CDR2 SYGVKD.

The chain is built from TRBV7-2 and TRBJ2-2; weak D call: TRBD1 (5 bases). CDR1 and CDR2 (germline): SGHTA, FQGNSA. There are 18 residues in the CDR3. V was clipped by 5 bases and J by 5 bases, with 24 bases between them. The CDR3 DNA reads as TGTGCCAGCAGCCGTAAGGCGGCTAGGGGATTCGAGACCGGGGAGCTGTTTTTT. This sequence encodes CASSRKAARGFETGELFF.

This clone appeared a single time. V is TRBV27 and J is TRBJ1-6, with D uncertain. Germline V lookup: CDR1 MNHEY, CDR2 SMNVEV (reference sequence). V lost 6 bases to trimming and J lost 7 bases, with 10 bases between them. The CDR3 length is 13 residues. Written as DNA, the CDR3 is TGTGCCAGCAGACTTGGAAGAAATTCACCCCTCCACTTT. Protein sequence: CASRLGRNSPLHF.

This clone has a handful of counts. The chain has TRBV5-5 and TRBJ1-6; maybe TRBD1 (5 bases). The CDR3 length is 14 residues. V lost 5 bases to trimming and J lost 7 bases, with 13 bases between them. CDR1 is SGHKS, CDR2 YYEKEE, per germline (reference sequence). This CDR3 reads CASSPRGFNSPLHF. CDR3 nucleotides: TGTGCCAGCAGTCCCCGGGGCTTCAATTCACCCCTCCACTTT.

The chain carries TRBV30 and TRBJ2-3; 9 positions agree with TRBD2. Germline values: CDR1 GTSNPN, CDR2 SVGIG (reference sequence). The ends lost 0 bases at V and 3 bases at J; junction bases unmatched: 1. The CDR3 is 14 residues long. CDR3 sequence: CAWSVAGGTDTQYF. DNA of the CDR3: TGTGCCTGGAGTGTAGCGGGGGGAACAGATACGCAGTATTTT.

The V and J genes are TRBV2 and TRBJ2-7, with TRBD2 as a possible D gene (6 bases). Looked up from germline, CDR1 is SNHLY and CDR2 is FYNNEI. V lost 7 bases to trimming and J lost 0 bases, with 10 bases between them. The CDR3 is 13 amino acids. CDR3 amino acids: CASTGVNSYEQYF. The DNA of the CDR3 is TGTGCCAGCACGGGAGTTAACTCCTACGAGCAGTACTTC.

This clone was picked up a small number of times. CDR3 DNA sequence: TGTGCCAGCGGGACAGCGAACACCGGGGAGCTGTTTTTT. It specifies CASGTANTGELFF. This chain joins TRBV27 and TRBJ2-2; 7 bases are a match to TRBD1. Germline V lookup: CDR1 MNHEY, CDR2 SMNVEV (reference sequence). This CDR3 is 13 amino acids long. V shed 8 bases and J 0 bases; nucleotides not matched to a gene: 0.

The chain is built from TRBV29-1 and TRBJ1-5; TRBD1 matches at 8 bases. The CDR3 has 12 residues. With 8 bases clipped from V and 7 bases from J, the junction kept 7 bases outside the gene matches. Germline V lookup: CDR1 SQVTM, CDR2 ANQGSEA. In DNA, the CDR3 is TGCAGCCACCCGACAGGGGACCAGCCCCAGCATTTT. It yields the protein CSHPTGDQPQHF.